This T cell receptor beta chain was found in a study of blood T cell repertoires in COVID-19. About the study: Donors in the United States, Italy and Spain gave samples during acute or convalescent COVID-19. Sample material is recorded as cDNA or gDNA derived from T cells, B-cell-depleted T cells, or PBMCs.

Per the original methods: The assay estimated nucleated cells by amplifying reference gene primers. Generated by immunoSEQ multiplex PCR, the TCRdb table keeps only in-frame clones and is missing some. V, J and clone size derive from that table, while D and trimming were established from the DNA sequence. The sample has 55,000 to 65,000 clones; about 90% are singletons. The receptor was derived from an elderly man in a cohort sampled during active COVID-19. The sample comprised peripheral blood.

This chain's CDR3 is CASSLGRGVVIYGYTF. The CDR3 DNA sequence: TGTGCCAGCAGTTTGGGACGGGGGGTCGTCATCTATGGCTACACCTTC. This chain connects TRBV28 to TRBJ1-2; weak D call: TRBD1 (5 bases). Trimming left V 3 bases short and J 4 bases short, with 18 bases between. Germline CDR1 is MDHEN and CDR2 is SYDVKM. The CDR3 extends over 16 amino acids.